This passage covers 12 T cell receptor beta chains from one sample sequenced in a study of cytomegalovirus exposure and HLA in healthy donors (TCRdb year 2017). Receptors were amplified or captured by the immunoSEQ multiplex PCR assay. As stored in TCRdb, this immuneACCESS dataset retains in-frame rearrangements with V and J assigned. A fraction of the clones does not appear; measured against another copy, unresolved V genes explain less than half of the discrepancy, and the remainder lacks a known reason. This sample holds 90,000 or so clones; 85% were observed only once. Of the sample, 20% to 25% is held by the ten largest clones. The source material was PBMCs. Receptors originate from a man younger than 35 in good health and CMV-seropositive.

The chain recombines TRBV2 with TRBJ2-2, with TRBD1 as a possible D gene (6 bases). This CDR3 spans 15 amino acids. Germline V gene lookup returns CDR1 SNHLY and CDR2 FYNNEI. Trimming took off 2 bases at V and 6 bases at J, with 13 bases between the two ends. The CDR3 sequence: CASSELQGFSGELFF. In DNA, the CDR3 is TGTGCCAGCAGTGAACTGCAGGGGTTCTCCGGGGAGCTGTTTTTT.

This chain's CDR3 is CASSPSGAVTQETQYF. The CDR3 nucleotides are TGCGCCAGCAGTCCGTCAGGGGCCGTTACCCAAGAGACCCAGTACTTC. J is TRBJ2-5 and V is TRBV5-1; maybe TRBD1 (6 bases). The CDR3 totals 16 residues. Germline loops: CDR1 SGHRS, CDR2 YFSETQ. Trimming removed 5 bases from V and 1 base from J, with 18 bases in between.

The rearrangement links TRBV9 to TRBJ1-3, with a possible D match to TRBD1 (5 bases). Trimming removed 6 bases from V and 3 bases from J, with 16 bases in between. There are 15 residues in the CDR3. The germline CDR1 and CDR2 sequences are SGDLS and YYNGEE. This CDR3 reads CASKLNGGFGNTIYF. CDR3 DNA: TGTGCCAGCAAATTAAACGGGGGGTTTGGAAACACCATATATTTT. Supplemented by reference TRBV9 and TRBJ1-3, the full variable domain reads DSGVTQTPKHLITATGQRVTLRCSPRSGDLSVYWYQQSLDQGLQFLIQYYNGEERAKGNILERFSAQQFPDLHSELNLSSLELGDSALYFCASKLNGGFGNTIYFGEGSWLTVV.

The rearrangement uses TRBV10-1 and TRBJ2-1; a weak D match, TRBD2 (6 bases). The CDR3 loop spans 13 amino acids. Germline assignment: CDR1 WNHNN and CDR2 SYGVQD (reference sequence). V was shortened by 2 bases and J by 5 bases, with 7 bases between the two germline ends. CDR3 bases: TGCGCCAGCAGTGAGGTAGCGGACAATGAGCAGTTCTTC. Protein sequence: CASSEVADNEQFF.

The chain joins TRBV6-5 to TRBJ2-3; 9 bases map to TRBD1. In germline, CDR1 is MNHEY, CDR2 SVGAGI. The trim removed 2 bases at V and 3 bases at J, leaving 0 bases unmatched. The CDR3 is 14 residues long. As DNA, the CDR3 is TGTGCCAGCAGTTACGGACAGGGGACAGATACGCAGTATTTT. It codes for CASSYGQGTDTQYF.

V usage is TRBV7-8 and J usage is TRBJ2-3; TRBD2 is a possible D gene (6 bases). CDR1 SGHVS and CDR2 FQNEAQ come from the germline V gene. CDR3 length: 16 amino acids. Trimming left V 3 bases short and J 3 bases short, with 16 bases between. CDR3 sequence reads: CASSFFPGVMTDTQYF. The CDR3 nucleotides read TGTGCCAGCAGCTTTTTCCCGGGGGTTATGACAGATACGCAGTATTTT.

CDR3 in amino acids: CSVETTPTANYGYTF. CDR3 sequence (DNA): TGCAGCGTTGAAACGACACCGACAGCCAACTATGGCTACACCTTC. The chain has TRBV29-1 and TRBJ1-2; TRBD1 might be the D (5 bases). The CDR3 contains 15 residues. Germline V gives CDR1 SQVTM, CDR2 ANQGSEA. V lost 2 bases and J lost 2, with 15 bases in between.

The gene calls are TRBV29-1 and TRBJ2-3; 9 bases map to TRBD1. Per the germline V gene, CDR1 is SQVTM and CDR2 is ANQGSEA. Germline trimming cut 3 bases from V and 5 bases from J; bases unmatched to any gene: 9. The CDR3 length is 15 residues. The CDR3 nucleotides are TGCAGCGTTGATTCCGGGACAGGGATGGAAGATACGCAGTATTTT. As protein: CSVDSGTGMEDTQYF.

The chain couples TRBV28 to TRBJ2-7, with D maybe TRBD2 (5 bases). With 6 bases removed from V and 3 bases from J, the gap between germline ends came to 21 bases. The germline CDR1 and CDR2 sequences are MDHEN and SYDVKM. CDR3 length: 16 amino acids. Written as DNA, the CDR3 is TGTGCCAGCAGACCGCACCCCACTAGGGCTAGCTACGAGCAGTACGTC. Its protein is CASRPHPTRASYEQYV.

The chain recombines TRBV5-1 with TRBJ1-2, with D hard to call. The CDR3 is 14 amino acids. Germline V gene data show CDR1 as SGHRS and CDR2 as YFSETQ. V lost 2 bases, J lost 0 bases, and 8 bases lay in between. The CDR3 reads CASSFALANYGYTF. In DNA form, the CDR3 reads TGCGCCAGCAGCTTCGCGTTAGCTAACTATGGCTACACCTTC.

The V and J genes are TRBV29-1 and TRBJ2-7, with D perhaps matching TRBD1 (5 bases). The ends were cut back, 7 bases at V and 1 base at J, with 11 bases in the middle. The CDR3 is 12 residues long. Germline values: CDR1 SQVTM, CDR2 ANQGSEA. The CDR3 sequence: CSGGRDSYEQYF. DNA of the CDR3: TGCAGCGGGGGCAGGGATTCCTACGAGCAGTACTTC.

V is TRBV5-4 and J is TRBJ2-7; TRBD2 matches at 8 bases. Germline CDR1 SGHNT, CDR2 YYREEE (reference sequence). This CDR3 comprises 14 residues. V lost 9 bases and J lost 2; bases outside the gene matches: 10. The CDR3 DNA reads TGTGCCACCGCGAGGAGCGGGAGCGCCTACGAGCAGTACGTC. Its translation is CATARSGSAYEQYV.